Listed below are T cell receptor beta chains from one sample, sequenced in a study of identical twins. TCRdb re-analysed the 5' RACE reads in MiXCR, keeping a single row per CDR3 protein. This table holds 300,000 or so distinct CDR3 sequences, roughly 9.8% found once. This same sample was also taken into another study, of yellow fever vaccine responses in identical twins.

The source material was CD8+ T cells sorted from blood. The receptors were gathered from a woman aged 18-35 years in good health. CDR3s include the opening cysteine and the closing phenylalanine or tryptophan. A D gene is named only where the DNA matches it firmly. Clone size appears in some rows only: once, few, many, or a class for an expanded clone.

>TRBJ2-1|many|TRBD2|TRBV6-4
TGTGCCAGCAGTGACGGTCAGCGGGACTCCTACAATGAGCAGTTCTTC
CASSDGQRDSYNEQFF
>TRBJ2-5|many|TRBD1|TRBV4-3
TGCGCCAGCAGCCAAGATAGGGGGCCGGGGGAGACCCAGTACTTC
CASSQDRGPGETQYF
>TRBJ1-1|.|TRBD1|TRBV9
TGTGCCAGCAGCCTCGACAGGGGTGAAGCTTTCTTT
CASSLDRGEAFF
>TRBJ1-4|few|.|TRBV18
TGTGCCAGCTCACCGGGAGAGAATGAAAAACTGTTTTTT
CASSPGENEKLFF
>TRBJ2-1|.|.|TRBV9
TGTGCCAGCAGCGTAGGGGAAGAGCAGTTCTTC
CASSVGEEQFF
>TRBJ2-2|many|TRBD1|TRBV5-6
TGTGCCAGCAGCTTACGACAGGGACCCGGGGAGCTGTTTTTT
CASSLRQGPGELFF
>TRBJ1-2|many|.|TRBV28
TGTGCCAGCAGTTGGGAGATGTACGGCTACACCTTC
CASSWEMYGYTF
>TRBJ2-1|few|TRBD2|TRBV24-1
TGTGCCACCAGTGACAACCACAGGGGTACAACACTAGCGGGGGTAAACTACAATGAGCAGTTCTTC
CATSDNHRGTTLAGVNYNEQFF
>TRBJ1-5|.|TRBD1|TRBV28
TGTGCCAGCAGTTTTGGGGACAGGGTCAATCAGCCCCAGCATTTT
CASSFGDRVNQPQHF
>TRBJ2-7|few|.|TRBV7-9
TGTGCCAGCAGCCCTGGGGGAGATAGGCAGTTCGGCTACGAGCAGTACTTC
CASSPGGDRQFGYEQYF
>TRBJ2-7|few|.|TRBV6-5
TGTGCCAGCAGTTATGCCGAGACCTACGAGCAGTACTTC
CASSYAETYEQYF
>TRBJ2-7|many|.|TRBV4-2
TGTGCCAGCAGCCAAGGCGACGAGCAGTACTTC
CASSQGDEQYF
>TRBJ2-7|.|.|TRBV2
TGTGCCATAAAGAAGGGGCACTACGAGCAGTACTTC
CAIKKGHYEQYF
>TRBJ1-1|few|.|TRBV12-3/TRBV12-4
TGTGCCAGCAGCCCCGGGACAACCACTGAAGCTTTCTTT
CASSPGTTTEAFF
>TRBJ2-1|.|.|TRBV20-1
TGCAGTGCTAGAGATATCCAGGGTGCCCTTAATGAGCAGTTCTTC
CSARDIQGALNEQFF
>TRBJ1-1|many|.|TRBV7-9
TGTGCCAGCAGCTTGCAGCCGAACACTGAAGCTTTCTTT
CASSLQPNTEAFF